One sample yielded the 27 T cell receptor beta chains listed below, sequenced in a study of T cell changes during pregnancy in multiple sclerosis. The protocol was immunoSEQ multiplex PCR, while the TCRdb copy is restricted to in-frame clones and leaves out a portion. This table holds some 49,000 clones, around 93% found once. Source: CD8+ T cells from peripheral blood mononuclear cells, taken in the first trimester of pregnancy. The receptors here all came from a female donor with multiple sclerosis, enrolled in a pregnancy study.

The V call is TRBV7-2, the J call TRBJ1-1, with D perhaps matching TRBD1 (6 bases). V lost 5 bases to trimming and J lost 5 bases, with 15 bases between them. This CDR3 has 14 residues. Germline V CDR1 and CDR2: SGHTA, FQGNSA. The CDR3 DNA sequence: TGTGCCAGCAGCAAATACAGGGACGGAACTGAAGCTTTCTTT. This translates into CASSKYRDGTEAFF. Together with reference TRBV7-2 and TRBJ1-1, the CDR3 gives the full variable domain: GAGVSQSPSNKVTEKGKDVELRCDPISGHTALYWYRQSLGQGLEFLIYFQGNSAPDKSGLPSDRFSAERTGGSVSTLTIQRTQQEDSAVYLCASSKYRDGTEAFFGQGTRLTVV.

The chain joins TRBV19 to TRBJ2-1, with 7 bases identical to TRBD1. Looked up from germline, CDR1 is LNHDA and CDR2 is SQIVND (reference sequence). After removal of 5 bases from V and 10 bases from J, the junction contained 8 bases not matched to a gene. The CDR3 is 13 amino acids. The CDR3 is CASSPGQVGEQFF. Written as DNA, the CDR3 is TGTGCCAGTAGTCCAGGACAGGTGGGAGAGCAGTTCTTC.

The chain combines TRBV7-8 with TRBJ2-6, with a weak D call TRBD2 (5 bases). V was pared by 2 bases and J by 0 bases, with 5 bases between. The CDR3 runs 15 residues. Germline V gene data show CDR1 as SGHVS and CDR2 as FQNEAQ. The CDR3 DNA follows: TGTGCCAGCAGCTTACGGGACTCTGGGGCCAACGTCCTGACTTTC. It encodes CASSLRDSGANVLTF. Variable domain in full (rest from reference TRBV7-8 and TRBJ2-6): GAGVSQSPRYKVAKRGQDVALRCDPISGHVSLFWYQQALGQGPEFLTYFQNEAQLDKSGLPSDRFFAERPEGSVSTLKIQRTQQEDSAVYLCASSLRDSGANVLTFGAGSRLTVL.

The chain links TRBV10-2 to TRBJ2-7, with 9 bases identical to TRBD2. The germline V gene has CDR1 WSHSY and CDR2 SAAADI. The V gene end was trimmed by 8 bases and the J gene end by 5 bases; junction bases not matched to a gene: 7. CDR3 size: 13 residues. CDR3 DNA: TGCGCCAGCCTTACAGTAGCGGGAGACGAGCAGTACTTC. Translation gives CASLTVAGDEQYF.

The rearrangement links TRBV28 to TRBJ2-1, with D possibly matching TRBD1 (6 bases). The CDR3 has 13 residues. Germline V gene lookup returns CDR1 MDHEN and CDR2 SYDVKM. V was pared by 3 bases and J by 6 bases, with 9 bases between. The CDR3 here is CASSLDSSNEQFF. CDR3 bases: TGTGCCAGCAGTTTGGACAGCTCCAATGAGCAGTTCTTC.

The rearrangement joins TRBV9 to TRBJ2-7, with D perhaps matching TRBD2 (6 bases). V was cut by 2 bases and J by 3 bases, with 15 bases left in between. Looked up from germline, CDR1 is SGDLS and CDR2 is YYNGEE. This CDR3 is built from 15 residues. The CDR3 DNA follows: TGTGCCAGCAGCGTGGCCGGGAGCGTTAGCTACGAGCAGTACTTC. It codes for CASSVAGSVSYEQYF.

The chain uses TRBV7-6 and TRBJ2-3; 15 bases are shared with TRBD2. Germline V gene data show CDR1 as SGHVS and CDR2 as FNYEAQ. V gave up 0 bases and J gave up 2 bases; unmatched junction bases: 6. This CDR3 contains 19 residues. CDR3 nucleotide sequence: TGTGCCAGCAGCTTAGCCCCGGGACTAGCGGGAGGCCCCACAGATACGCAGTATTTT. This sequence encodes CASSLAPGLAGGPTDTQYF.

This sequence joins TRBV7-9 and TRBJ2-7; 13 bases map to TRBD2. Germline CDR1 and CDR2: SEHNR and FQNEAQ (reference sequence). The CDR3 covers 17 residues. V lost 5 bases and J lost 5; bases outside the gene matches: 12. DNA of the CDR3: TGTGCCAGCAGCCCGACTAGCGGGAGGCCTCGGGGCCACGAGCAGTACTTC. Its protein product is CASSPTSGRPRGHEQYF.

The chain uses TRBV5-4 and TRBJ2-3, with 8 bases aligning to TRBD1. The germline V gene has CDR1 SGHNT and CDR2 YYREEE (reference sequence). J lost 5 bases, V lost 2 bases, and 4 bases had no gene match. CDR3 length equals 14 residues. The CDR3 spells CASSFGTGGDTQYF. CDR3 nucleotide sequence: TGTGCCAGCAGCTTCGGCACAGGGGGAGATACGCAGTATTTT.

CDR3 sequence: CASSLDAGSREQYF. CDR3 DNA: TGTGCCAGCAGCTTAGATGCAGGGTCAAGGGAGCAGTACTTC. V gene TRBV7-8 combines with J gene TRBJ2-7, with a possible D match to TRBD1 (5 bases). Germline CDR1 and CDR2: SGHVS and FQNEAQ. Trimming removed 1 base at V and 7 bases at J, with 14 bases between. This CDR3 contains 14 residues.

J is TRBJ1-2 and V is TRBV19; 8 nucleotides line up with TRBD1. CDR1 is LNHDA, CDR2 SQIVND, per germline (reference sequence). CDR3 length: 14 residues. V was pared by 7 bases and J by 5 bases, with 9 bases of the junction left unmatched. Written as DNA, the CDR3 is TGTGCCAGTACAACGACAGGGGAAGATTATGGCTACACCTTC. As protein: CASTTTGEDYGYTF.

The rearrangement links TRBV5-5 to TRBJ2-1; weak D call: TRBD2 (6 bases). Trimming stripped 2 bases from V and 7 bases from J, with 13 bases between. Germline values: CDR1 SGHKS, CDR2 YYEKEE (reference sequence). This CDR3 region has 14 residues. The CDR3 DNA follows: TGTGCCAGCAGCTTTTGGCGGGGAATTAATGAGCAGTTCTTC. Protein: CASSFWRGINEQFF.

The chain employs TRBV19 and TRBJ2-5; 8 bases align to TRBD2. Germline values: CDR1 LNHDA, CDR2 SQIVND (reference sequence). V shed 6 bases, J shed 3 bases, and the junction held 6 bases outside the gene matches. This CDR3 comprises 14 residues. CDR3 residues: CASSRLAIEETQYF. DNA for the CDR3: TGTGCCAGTAGCAGACTAGCGATTGAAGAGACCCAGTACTTC. The full variable domain, in which reference TRBV19 and TRBJ2-5 provide the parts outside the CDR3, is DGGITQSPKYLFRKEGQNVTLSCEQNLNHDAMYWYRQDPGQGLRLIYYSQIVNDFQKGDIAEGYSVSREKKESFPLTVTSAQKNPTAFYLCASSRLAIEETQYFGPGTRLLVL.

This rearrangement joins TRBV6-1 to TRBJ2-5; 10 bases map to TRBD2. Trimming took 0 bases from V and 4 from J; bases not matched to a gene: 2. The CDR3 is 15 amino acids. CDR1 is MNHNS, CDR2 SASEGT, per germline. The CDR3 sequence: CASSEAAGGPETQYF. CDR3 nucleotides: TGTGCCAGCAGTGAAGCAGCGGGAGGGCCAGAGACCCAGTACTTC.

The chain joins TRBV9 to TRBJ1-1; 7 positions match TRBD1. The CDR3 is 16 amino acids. Germline trimming cut 3 bases from V and 4 bases from J; bases unmatched to any gene: 12. Germline V gene sequence: CDR1 SGDLS, CDR2 YYNGEE. The CDR3 bases are TGTGCCAGCAGCGCAGTCTACAGGGGAGTCGGCACTGAAGCTTTCTTT. This encodes CASSAVYRGVGTEAFF.

The J gene is TRBJ2-1, the V gene TRBV4-1; D not certain. This CDR3 has 12 residues. V was pared by 0 bases and J by 9 bases, with 6 bases between. CDR1 and CDR2 from the germline V gene are MGHRA and YSYEKL. The CDR3 here is CASSQDLSEQFF. For the CDR3, the DNA is TGCGCCAGCAGCCAAGATCTGAGTGAGCAGTTCTTC.

V gene TRBV19 combines with J gene TRBJ2-7, with D tentatively TRBD1 (5 bases). CDR3 size: 13 residues. Trimming removed 7 bases at V and 1 base at J, with 11 bases between. Germline CDR1 is LNHDA and CDR2 is SQIVND (reference sequence). The CDR3 DNA is TGTGCCAGTAACCCAGGGCCTTCCTACGAGCAGTACTTC. Translation gives CASNPGPSYEQYF.

CDR3 region: CASSLRQVQGTQYF. The CDR3 bases are TGTGCCAGCAGTTTACGGCAGGTTCAAGGTACGCAGTATTTT. V usage is TRBV27 and J usage is TRBJ2-3, with no clear D. The ends were cut back, 2 bases at V and 8 bases at J, with 14 bases in the middle. The CDR3 has 14 residues. The V gene's germline CDR1 is MNHEY and CDR2 SMNVEV (reference sequence).

The chain couples TRBV30 to TRBJ1-2; 7 bases line up with TRBD1. V was pared by 1 base and J by 6 bases, with 2 bases of the junction left unmatched. The length of the CDR3 is 12 residues. CDR1 GTSNPN and CDR2 SVGIG come from the germline V gene (reference sequence). DNA of the CDR3: TGTGCCTGGAGTGGGGACAGAAATGGCTACACCTTC. Translation gives CAWSGDRNGYTF.

The chain links TRBV19 to TRBJ1-5; D is possibly TRBD1 (5 bases). Trimming cost V 0 bases and J 3 bases, with 9 bases left between them. CDR3 size: 15 residues. Germline V gives CDR1 LNHDA, CDR2 SQIVND (reference sequence). CDR3 nucleotides: TGTGCCAGTAGTATAGATGGGGGGTCCAATCAGCCCCAGCATTTT. This codes for CASSIDGGSNQPQHF. The complete variable domain, with remaining parts taken from reference TRBV19 and TRBJ1-5, reads DGGITQSPKYLFRKEGQNVTLSCEQNLNHDAMYWYRQDPGQGLRLIYYSQIVNDFQKGDIAEGYSVSREKKESFPLTVTSAQKNPTAFYLCASSIDGGSNQPQHFGDGTRLSIL.

V gene TRBV10-1 combines with J gene TRBJ2-7; 11 bases agree with TRBD2. CDR1 and CDR2 from the germline V gene are WNHNN and SYGVQD (reference sequence). J was trimmed by 3 bases and V by 3 bases; bases with no gene match: 10. CDR3 length: 17 amino acids. The CDR3 nucleotides read TGCGCCAGCAGTGAACACCCGGGACTAGCGGAAGGCTACGAGCAGTACTTC. It encodes CASSEHPGLAEGYEQYF.

The rearrangement links TRBV6-4 to TRBJ2-2; maybe TRBD1 (6 bases). Germline V gene sequence: CDR1 MRHNA, CDR2 SNTAGT. The CDR3 runs 14 residues. With 6 bases removed from V and 4 bases from J, the gap between germline ends came to 12 bases. CDR3: CASSGGGSTGELFF. For the CDR3, the DNA is TGTGCCAGCAGCGGTGGGGGCAGCACCGGGGAGCTGTTTTTT.

The chain is built from TRBV28 and TRBJ1-5, with D perhaps TRBD1 (5 bases). The germline V gene has CDR1 MDHEN and CDR2 SYDVKM. The CDR3 covers 14 residues. Trimming took off 2 bases at V and 5 bases at J, with 10 bases between the two ends. CDR3 nucleotide sequence: TGTGCCAGCAGTTTAATAGGGGCCGATCAGCCCCAGCATTTT. This encodes CASSLIGADQPQHF.

The chain combines TRBV6-6 with TRBJ2-7; possible D gene TRBD2, 6 bases. The CDR3 has 15 residues. Germline V gene lookup returns CDR1 MNHNY and CDR2 SVGAGI (reference sequence). Trimming stripped 2 bases from V and 0 bases from J, with 11 bases between. The CDR3 sequence is CASSYVGGTSYEQYF. The CDR3 bases are TGTGCCAGCAGTTACGTTGGCGGGACCTCCTACGAGCAGTACTTC.

The chain is built from TRBV27 and TRBJ1-5; tentatively, D is TRBD1 (5 bases). Looked up from germline, CDR1 is MNHEY and CDR2 is SMNVEV (reference sequence). V lost 2 bases, J lost 4 bases, and 6 bases lay in between. The CDR3 is 13 amino acids. This CDR3 is CASSLAGNQPQHF. The CDR3 DNA sequence: TGTGCCAGCAGTTTAGCAGGGAATCAGCCCCAGCATTTT.

The chain uses TRBV27 and TRBJ1-1; no definite D call. Trimming removed 0 bases from V and 7 bases from J, with 12 bases in between. Looked up from germline, CDR1 is MNHEY and CDR2 is SMNVEV (reference sequence). The CDR3 consists of 14 residues. The CDR3 coding sequence is TGTGCCAGCAGTTTATCGGGAGGGCCTCTTGAAGCTTTCTTT. Translation: CASSLSGGPLEAFF.

The chain has TRBV12-5 and TRBJ1-1; D gene ambiguous. Germline CDR1 and CDR2: LGHNT and FRNRAP. The CDR3 has 11 residues. Trimming shortened V by 3 bases and J by 10 bases, and 9 bases separated the two germline ends. CDR3 nucleotides: TGTGCTAGTGGTTTTGAGGAGGGAGCTTTCTTT. This encodes CASGFEEGAFF.